The text below deals with one T cell receptor beta chain. Its target is not known. Germline V gives CDR1 DFQATT, CDR2 SNEGSKA (reference sequence). The CDR3 loop spans 15 amino acids. V lost 5 bases, J lost 5 bases, and 19 bases lay in between. This sample stems from a study of response to subunit inactivated influenza vaccine. Via MiXCR, TCRdb re-called the RT-PCR reads, giving one row per CDR3 protein. The sample consists of about 700,000 distinct CDR3 sequences, approximately 15% of them appearing once. Study findings and constraints: Authors suggested seasonal influenza vaccinations each recruit few new T cells.

This sequence was found in a man in his fifties or sixties who received an inactivated influenza vaccine. The chain is built from TRBV20-1 and TRBJ2-4; D gene unclear. The sample was PBMCs from blood, taken 14 to 15 days before vaccination. CDR3 DNA sequence: TGCAGTGCTCCTTTGTTGGGGTCGGCCGAAAACATTCAGTACTTC. It translates to CSAPLLGSAENIQYF.